Detailed here is one TCR beta chain. It has no known antigen specificity. No base quality information exists; no much larger clone differs at one position. The data are from a study of blood T cell repertoires in COVID-19 (dated by TCRdb to between 2020 and 2021). Background on the whole study: Samples from collaborators originated in the United States, Italy and Spain and spanned both the acute and convalescent phases of COVID-19. The prospective study material was composed of cDNA or gDNA derived from T cells, B-cell-depleted T cells, or PBMCs. Where HLA class I and class II types were available, the types were taken from metadata supplied by the sample provider, not from assay-based typing. The repertoires were released in a freely available public database meant as a resource for research on the immune response to SARS-CoV-2. Deeply sampled blood TCRbeta repertoires from subjects exposed to, actively infected with, or recovered from COVID-19 were included in the dataset. Sample metadata almost always included a de-identified subject ID, COVID-19 status, age in years and sex. Samples were obtained from the ongoing ImmuneRACE study (first 160 participants) and from 1,254 subjects provided by 6 global collaborators.

General findings and caveats noted by the study authors: How much clinical and demographic metadata was included differed by source and by participant, and the metadata was provided uncurated.

The V end gives up 5 bases and the J end 0 bases, leaving 6 bases in the junction not matched to a gene. The germline V gene (reference sequence) sets CDR1 to LNHDA and CDR2 to SQIVND. The CDR3 runs 16 amino acids, cysteine and phenylalanine included. The retained sequence is limited to the CDR3, 48 bases, with the frame set at the first base. In Seattle, one collaborating source enrolled patients while the infection was active and tracked those patients longitudinally over the course of disease. Collaborating institutions collected whole blood in K2EDTA tubes following their own protocols. For TCRbeta analysis, collaborators shipped samples as frozen whole blood, isolated PBMCs, or DNA extracted from either of those sample types. The immunoSEQ Assay, a bias-controlled multiplex PCR, was used to amplify TCRbeta CDR3 regions from genomic DNA. As for how the authors treated the data: Within the assay, amplification of reference gene primers was used to estimate how many nucleated cells each sample contained. To quantify the absolute abundance of each unique TCRbeta CDR3 rearrangement, sequence reads were collapsed and filtered. For each sample, productive Simpson clonality was calculated as the square root of Simpson's diversity index over productive rearrangements. In its TCRdb copy, this immuneACCESS table keeps in-frame sequences only and misses some clones. Where compared with another copy, unresolved V genes explain less than half of these, and the others have no known cause. V and J calls and clone size are copied from that table; D and trimming were computed from the DNA. This sample gives around 60,000 clones in total; approximately 84% of them show up just once. The biggest ten clones account for about 15% of the sample.

The sequence joins TRBV19 to TRBJ1-1; TRBD1 lines up with 10 middle nucleotides. This receptor was obtained from a man in his 60s with COVID-19, enrolled during active disease. The material sequenced was peripheral blood. The sequenced DNA is TGTGCCAGTAGTCTCAGACAGGGGGCGGTGAACACTGAAGCTTTCTTT. Translated, this gives CASSLRQGAVNTEAFF.